These T cell receptor beta chains were read from a single sample in a study of blood T cell repertoires in COVID-19. Data came from immunoSEQ multiplex PCR; TCRdb stores just in-frame clones and leaves some out. Among about 440,000 clones listed, around 89% were seen once. Material for sequencing was peripheral blood. These receptors were collected from a woman between 25 and 40 years old with acute or convalescent COVID-19. Both conserved end residues are part of each CDR3. A D gene is named only where the DNA matches it firmly. For some rows the clone size is stated as once, few or many, or as a class when expanded; others skip it.

V gene,clone size,D gene,J gene,CDR3 DNA,CDR3 protein
TRBV7-3,-,-,TRBJ2-1,TGTGCCAGCAGCTCCCAGAGGGGGAGTCCGCCGTTCTTC,CASSSQRGSPPFF
TRBV19,-,-,TRBJ1-2,TGTGCCAGTAGTATTGACAGAATCTATGGCTACACCTTC,CASSIDRIYGYTF
TRBV2,-,TRBD1,TRBJ2-1,TGTGCCAGCAGTCAGGGACAGGGGTCCTACAATGAGCAGTTCTTC,CASSQGQGSYNEQFF
TRBV27,-,-,TRBJ2-7,TGTGCCAGCAGTTCGGGAGCGGCCTACGAGCAGTACTTC,CASSSGAAYEQYF
TRBV7-9,-,TRBD2,TRBJ2-5,TGTGCCAGCAGCTTTACACAGACTAGCGGGAACTGGGGGACCCAGTACTTC,CASSFTQTSGNWGTQYF
TRBV30,-,-,TRBJ2-5,TGTGCCTGGAGTCCGGAGCAAGAGACCCAGTACTTC,CAWSPEQETQYF
TRBV28,-,-,TRBJ1-1,TGTGCCAGCAGTCGGGACATCATGAACACTGAAGCTTTCTTT,CASSRDIMNTEAFF
TRBV5-6,-,-,TRBJ1-2,TGTGCCAGCAGCTTCGCGCTCTCTAACTATGGCTACACCTTC,CASSFALSNYGYTF
TRBV6-5,-,-,TRBJ1-3,TGTGCCAGCAGTTATTTAGCGGGGTCTGGAAACACCATATATTTT,CASSYLAGSGNTIYF
TRBV7-6,once,-,TRBJ2-1,TGTGCCAGCAGCTTACAGGGGATCTACAATGAGCAGTTCTTC,CASSLQGIYNEQFF
TRBV5-4,-,TRBD1,TRBJ2-2,TGTGCCAGCGCAAGACAGGGGGCCGTCGGGGAGCTGTTTTTT,CASARQGAVGELFF
TRBV12-3/TRBV12-4,-,-,TRBJ2-4,TGTGCCAGCACCAAGGGGAGGATAGACATTCAGTACTTC,CASTKGRIDIQYF
TRBV2,-,-,TRBJ1-1,TGTGCCAGCAGTGAAGCGGGCACATATGAAGCTTTCTTT,CASSEAGTYEAFF
TRBV6-6,-,TRBD2,TRBJ2-1,TGTGCCACCCTGACTAGCGGGGGGACAATCCCCAATGAGCAGTTCTTC,CATLTSGGTIPNEQFF
TRBV28,-,-,TRBJ1-4,TGTGCCAGCAGTTTTGGCGGAGCGGCTAATGAAAAACTGTTTTTT,CASSFGGAANEKLFF
TRBV12-3/TRBV12-4,-,TRBD1,TRBJ1-2,TGTGCCAGCACCCTACAGGGGCTGGGCTACACCTTC,CASTLQGLGYTF
TRBV2,-,TRBD1,TRBJ1-2,TGTGCCGGTGACAGGGGGAACTATGGCTACACCTTC,CAGDRGNYGYTF
TRBV7-2,-,-,TRBJ2-7,TGTGCCAGCAGGTACGGGGGTACCTACGAGCAGTACTTC,CASRYGGTYEQYF
TRBV5-1,-,-,TRBJ2-1,TGCGCCAGCAGCTTGGAAGCACAGAGTATCGATTACAATGAGCAGTTCTTC,CASSLEAQSIDYNEQFF
TRBV5-1,-,TRBD1,TRBJ1-1,TGCGCCAGCAGCCCTACAGGGGCTGAAGCTTTCTTT,CASSPTGAEAFF
TRBV30,-,TRBD2,TRBJ2-3,TGTGCCTGGAGTGTAATAAGGAGTAGCGGGGGCCAGGGAGATACGCAGTATTTT,CAWSVIRSSGGQGDTQYF
TRBV5-1,-,-,TRBJ1-1,TGCGCCAGCAGCTTGGCCGTAGTAGGGGTTTCGTACACTGAAGCTTTCTTT,CASSLAVVGVSYTEAFF
TRBV24-1,-,TRBD2,TRBJ2-5,TGTGCCACCAGTGATTGGGTCAGGCTAGCGGGAGGAGAGACCCAGTACTTC,CATSDWVRLAGGETQYF
TRBV6-6,-,TRBD1,TRBJ2-2,TGTGCAACCCGGGACAGAAGCTCCGAGGAGCTGTTTTTT,CATRDRSSEELFF
TRBV15,-,TRBD2,TRBJ2-5,TGTGCCACCAGCAGAGATCGTCTAGCGGGGGCCCTAGCCAGAGAGACCCAGTACTTC,CATSRDRLAGALARETQYF
TRBV7-9,-,TRBD2,TRBJ2-7,TGTGCCAGCAGCTTAGGGCTAGCGGAGTACGAGCAGTACTTC,CASSLGLAEYEQYF
TRBV12-3/TRBV12-4,-,-,TRBJ1-2,TGTGCCAGCAGTTTAACGGGGGTCGGCTACACCTTC,CASSLTGVGYTF
TRBV7-6,-,TRBD2,TRBJ2-2,TGTGCCAGCAGCTTAGCTAGCGGGGGGCTCTACACCGGGGAGCTGTTTTTT,CASSLASGGLYTGELFF
TRBV24-1,-,-,TRBJ2-2,TGTGCCACCAGTGATGGGCGGGGATTCACCGGGGAGCTGTTTTTT,CATSDGRGFTGELFF
TRBV7-7,-,-,TRBJ2-1,TGTGCCAGCAGTCTAGCCCTAGCCTCCTACAATGAGCAGTTCTTC,CASSLALASYNEQFF
TRBV10-1,-,-,TRBJ2-3,TGCGCCAGCAGTGAGTCGACCGGCCCTAGCGATACGCAGTATTTT,CASSESTGPSDTQYF
TRBV5-8,-,TRBD1,TRBJ1-5,TGTGCCAGCAGCTCGGGACAGGTTAGCAATCAGCCCCAGCATTTT,CASSSGQVSNQPQHF
TRBV5-4,-,-,TRBJ1-5,TGTGCCAGCAGCCCCCGGATAACAGGGAATAGCAATCAGCCCCAGCATTTT,CASSPRITGNSNQPQHF
TRBV20-1,-,-,TRBJ2-7,TGCAGTGCTAGGTTACAGAGCCTTGAGTACTTC,CSARLQSLEYF
TRBV6-5,-,TRBD1,TRBJ2-7,TGTGCCAGCGGAGGACAGGGAGTGTTAGAGCAGTACTTC,CASGGQGVLEQYF
TRBV14,-,TRBD1,TRBJ2-7,TGTGCCAGCAGCCGTTACAGGGGCCACGAGCAGTACTTC,CASSRYRGHEQYF
TRBV5-4,-,TRBD2,TRBJ2-1,TGTGCCAGCAGCTTGGGTGGGCTAGCGGGGCCCAATGAGCAGTTCTTC,CASSLGGLAGPNEQFF
TRBV4-2,-,TRBD2,TRBJ2-3,TGTGCCAGCAGCCAAGTAGGACTAGCGGGGGACACAGATACGCAGTATTTT,CASSQVGLAGDTDTQYF
TRBV9,-,-,TRBJ1-4,TGTGCCAGCAGCACCGAGGGCAGCTCTAATGAAAAACTGTTTTTT,CASSTEGSSNEKLFF
TRBV19,once,TRBD1,TRBJ1-2,TGTGCCAGTAGTATTAAGGGGGCTCCCAATGGCTACACCTTC,CASSIKGAPNGYTF
TRBV6-5,-,TRBD1,TRBJ1-1,TGTGCCAGCAGGTCGACAGGGGGGACTGAAGCTTTCTTT,CASRSTGGTEAFF
TRBV15,-,-,TRBJ1-5,TGTGCCACCAGCAGAGGGGCGGGTCAGCCCCAGCATTTT,CATSRGAGQPQHF
TRBV12-3/TRBV12-4,-,-,TRBJ1-1,TGTGCCAGCAGTTTAGTTGAGGGGGGGACTTTCTTT,CASSLVEGGTFF
TRBV6-5,-,TRBD1,TRBJ2-7,TGTGCCAGCAGTTGGGGACAGGGGGTAACCTACGAGCAGTACTTC,CASSWGQGVTYEQYF
TRBV3-1/TRBV3-2,few,-,TRBJ2-7,TGTGCCAGCAGCCATTTTTCTGGGGGGAACTACGAGCAGTACTTC,CASSHFSGGNYEQYF
TRBV24-1,once,TRBD1,TRBJ2-2,TGTGCCACCAAAGGCCCAGGGGGCGTCGACGGGGAGCTGTTTTTT,CATKGPGGVDGELFF
TRBV5-6,-,TRBD1,TRBJ2-6,TGTGCCAGCAGCTTGGGCAGGGGGTTCTCTGGGGCCAACGTCCTGACTTTC,CASSLGRGFSGANVLTF
TRBV5-1,once,-,TRBJ1-2,TGCGCCAGCAGCTTGGGGGCAGGGCCAACAAACTATGGCTACACCTTC,CASSLGAGPTNYGYTF
TRBV2,-,TRBD2,TRBJ2-3,TGTGCCAGCACCTTGGCTAGCGGGGTCACAGATACGCAGTATTTT,CASTLASGVTDTQYF
TRBV4-1,few,TRBD2,TRBJ2-3,TGCGCCAGCAGCCAAGATTCGGGGGGGGCGTTAGATACGCAGTATTTT,CASSQDSGGALDTQYF
TRBV7-2,-,-,TRBJ2-7,TGTGCCAGCAGCTCGGGAGCGGGTTTCGACGAGCAGTACTTC,CASSSGAGFDEQYF
TRBV18,-,-,TRBJ1-5,TGTGCCAGCTCACCCTACGGGGACACTTTCCAGCATTTT,CASSPYGDTFQHF
TRBV11-2,-,TRBD1,TRBJ2-7,TGTGCCAGCAGCTTAGGGACAGGGCCATACGAGCAGTACTTC,CASSLGTGPYEQYF
TRBV2,-,TRBD1,TRBJ1-4,TGTGCCAGCAGTGGGGACAGGGGTTATGAAAAACTGTTTTTT,CASSGDRGYEKLFF
TRBV7-2,-,TRBD1,TRBJ1-1,TGTGCCAGCAGCTTAGGGACAGGGGGCCGCAAGAACACTGAAGCTTTCTTT,CASSLGTGGRKNTEAFF
TRBV12-3/TRBV12-4,-,-,TRBJ1-6,TGTGCCAGCAGTTTGCAGGGTCCCTCACCCCTCCACTTT,CASSLQGPSPLHF